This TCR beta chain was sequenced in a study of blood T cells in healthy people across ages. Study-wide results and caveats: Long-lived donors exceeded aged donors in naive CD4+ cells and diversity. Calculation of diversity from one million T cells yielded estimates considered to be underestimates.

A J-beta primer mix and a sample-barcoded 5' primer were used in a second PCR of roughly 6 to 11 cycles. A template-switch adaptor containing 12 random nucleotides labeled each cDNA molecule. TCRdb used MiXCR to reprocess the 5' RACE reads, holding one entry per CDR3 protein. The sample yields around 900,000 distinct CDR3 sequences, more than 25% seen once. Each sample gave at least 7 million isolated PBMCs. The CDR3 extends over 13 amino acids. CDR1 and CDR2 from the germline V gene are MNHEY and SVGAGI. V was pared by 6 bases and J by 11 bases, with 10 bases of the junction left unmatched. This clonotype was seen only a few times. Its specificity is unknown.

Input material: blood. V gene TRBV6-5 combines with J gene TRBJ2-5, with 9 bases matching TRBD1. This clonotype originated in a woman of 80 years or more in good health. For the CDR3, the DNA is TGTGCCAGCAGACAGGGGGCTGGAAATGAGCAGTACTTC. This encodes CASRQGAGNEQYF.